These T cell receptor beta chains were read from a single sample in a study of shared clonotypes between healthy human individuals. Method: immunoSEQ multiplex PCR; TCRdb's copy keeps in-frame clones and lacks some. In the table there are about 2.4 million clones, roughly 93% of which are singletons. Specimen: naive CD4+ T cells from PBMCs. The receptors were sampled from a man aged 18 to 35 in good health. Some clones in this sample may be carry-over from other donors' samples. Each CDR3 is given with its conserved first and last residue. Fields, in order: D gene, V gene, clone size, J gene, CDR3 DNA, CDR3 protein. D genes are given only for firm matches. Expanded clones are given a class, and other clones once, few, many or no size at all.

TRBD1	TRBV28	NA	TRBJ2-3	TGTGCCAGCAGTTCCCCCGACAGGGGGCGCGCAGATACGCAGTATTTT	CASSSPDRGRADTQYF
NA	TRBV30	NA	TRBJ2-3	TGTGCCTGGAGTCCTTTCACAGATACGCAGTATTTT	CAWSPFTDTQYF
TRBD2	TRBV5-6	NA	TRBJ2-5	TGTGCCAGCAGCTTCGAACGCAATGCGGGAGGGCATGAGACCCAGTACTTC	CASSFERNAGGHETQYF
NA	TRBV29-1	NA	TRBJ1-4	TGCAGCGCCCAAGGGGGTCCCAATGAAAAACTGTTTTTT	CSAQGGPNEKLFF
TRBD1	TRBV14	NA	TRBJ1-1	TGTGCCAGCAGGACCCGCATTGACAGGGCAAACACTGAAGCTTTCTTT	CASRTRIDRANTEAFF
NA	TRBV5-1	NA	TRBJ1-3	TGCGCCAGCAGCTTGGCCCCAGACTCTGGAAACACCATATATTTT	CASSLAPDSGNTIYF
TRBD2	TRBV4-2	once	TRBJ2-3	TGTGCCAGCAGCCAAGGGCTTAGCGGGAAGGAAGATACGCAGTATTTT	CASSQGLSGKEDTQYF
NA	TRBV5-1	NA	TRBJ1-4	TGCGCCAGCAGCCTTCTCACCACTAATGAAAAACTGTTTTTT	CASSLLTTNEKLFF
NA	TRBV11-3	NA	TRBJ2-1	TGTGCCAGCAGCTTAGGGGGTAGTGAGCAGTTCTTC	CASSLGGSEQFF
NA	TRBV6-5	once	TRBJ1-2	TGTGCCAGCAGTTACGGAAGGGGAGGCAACTATGGCTACACCTTC	CASSYGRGGNYGYTF
TRBD2	TRBV18	NA	TRBJ2-1	TGTGCCAGCTCCTACGTACTAGCGGGAGCGAACAATGAGCAGTTCTTC	CASSYVLAGANNEQFF
TRBD1	TRBV5-6	NA	TRBJ1-3	TGTGCCAGCAGCTTGGAGGTACAGGGGGGAAACACCATATATTTT	CASSLEVQGGNTIYF
TRBD1	TRBV2	NA	TRBJ1-1	TGTGCCAGCAGTTCGGACAGGGGTGACTCTGAAGCTTTCTTT	CASSSDRGDSEAFF
NA	TRBV21-1	NA	TRBJ2-3	TGTGCCAGCAGCATAAGACTAGCGGGGCTAACAGATACGCAGTATTTT	CASSIRLAGLTDTQYF
TRBD1	TRBV25-1	NA	TRBJ2-7	TGTGCCAGCAGTCAGGGGGCGATCTACGAGCAGTACTTC	CASSQGAIYEQYF
NA	TRBV25-1	NA	TRBJ2-6	TGTGCCAGCAGTGGGCAGGTCTCTTATGATGGGGCCAACGTCCTGACTTTC	CASSGQVSYDGANVLTF
NA	TRBV18	NA	TRBJ1-1	TGTGCCAGCTCACCATCAGGGGTAGCTTTCTTT	CASSPSGVAFF
TRBD2	TRBV19	NA	TRBJ2-3	TGTGCCAGTAAAACTAGCGGGAGTTTTGTTGATACGCAGTATTTT	CASKTSGSFVDTQYF
TRBD2	TRBV5-1	NA	TRBJ2-1	TGCGCCAGCAGCCAGGACCCCGGGAGGGAGCAGTTCTTC	CASSQDPGREQFF
NA	TRBV5-1	NA	TRBJ2-4	TGCGCCAGCAGCTTGCAGGGGACCATTCAGTACTTC	CASSLQGTIQYF
TRBD2	TRBV15	once	TRBJ2-7	TGTGCCACCAGCAGGACTAGCGGGAGCTACGAGCAGTACTTC	CATSRTSGSYEQYF
TRBD1	TRBV19	NA	TRBJ2-5	TGTGCCAGTAGTAAGGACAGGGGAAGGGAGACCCAGTACTTC	CASSKDRGRETQYF
NA	TRBV29-1	NA	TRBJ2-2	TGCAGCGTTGGTGGGGCCGGGGAGCTGTTTTTT	CSVGGAGELFF
NA	TRBV28	NA	TRBJ1-3	TGTGCCAGCAAGACAGAAAGCTCTGGAAACACCATATATTTT	CASKTESSGNTIYF
NA	TRBV5-1	once	TRBJ2-7	TGCGCCAGCAGCTCCCCCGGGACCCTAAAAAGCTACGAGCAGTACTTC	CASSSPGTLKSYEQYF
NA	TRBV9	NA	TRBJ2-1	TGTGCCAGCAGCGAGGGGGCCGCAGGGAGGGCCTATAATGAGCAGTTCTTC	CASSEGAAGRAYNEQFF
NA	TRBV7-2	NA	TRBJ2-5	TGTGCCAGCAGCTTCAACCGATTAGAGACCCAGTACTTC	CASSFNRLETQYF
NA	TRBV6-6	NA	TRBJ1-1	TGTGCCAGCAGGGTGGGGAACACTGAAGCTTTCTTT	CASRVGNTEAFF
NA	TRBV7-8	NA	TRBJ2-7	TGTGCCAGCAGCTTAGACGAAGGCTACGAGCAGTACTTC	CASSLDEGYEQYF
NA	TRBV7-6	NA	TRBJ2-3	TGTGCCAGCAGCTCCGTGTTGCGTACAGATACGCAGTATTTT	CASSSVLRTDTQYF
NA	TRBV2	NA	TRBJ2-7	TGTGCCAGCAGTGGGGACAACACCTACGAGCAGTACTTC	CASSGDNTYEQYF
TRBD1	TRBV5-4	NA	TRBJ2-1	TGTGCCAGCAGCACCGGGACAGGGAATTGGGATGAGCAGTTCTTC	CASSTGTGNWDEQFF
TRBD1	TRBV18	once	TRBJ1-4	TGTGCCAGCTCATCGGGACAGGAGCCAACTAATGAAAAACTGTTTTTT	CASSSGQEPTNEKLFF
TRBD2	TRBV6-4	NA	TRBJ2-7	TGTGCCAGCAGCGGGGGGTTCTCCTACGAGCAGTACTTC	CASSGGFSYEQYF
TRBD2	TRBV7-8	once	TRBJ2-1	TGTGCCAGCAGCCGCGGGCTAGCGGGGGCCAATGAGCAGTTCTTC	CASSRGLAGANEQFF
NA	TRBV18	NA	TRBJ2-3	TGTGCCAGCTCACCGTCTAGCACAGATACGCAGTATTTT	CASSPSSTDTQYF
NA	TRBV29-1	NA	TRBJ2-7	TGCAGCGTTGGGGTGGGGGCTACCTACGAGCAGTACTTC	CSVGVGATYEQYF